The T cell receptor (beta chain) described here comes from a study of OX40 agonist ivuxolimab in advanced cancers. The method was immunoSEQ multiplex PCR; TCRdb's version includes in-frame clones alone and lacks a portion of them. The sample lists 16,000 or so clones; 86% were seen once. V shed 6 bases and J shed 0 bases, with 11 bases lying between them. Germline values: CDR1 LNHNV, CDR2 YYDKDF (reference sequence). The CDR3 is 14 amino acids. The rearrangement links TRBV15 to TRBJ1-1; D is unresolved. Sequenced here: CD4+ or CD8+ T cells sorted from blood, sampled in a trial of the OX40 agonist ivuxolimab. This clonotype was obtained from an adult with an advanced solid tumor such as melanoma, head and neck, liver or kidney cancer. CDR3 loop: CATRSRVMNTEAFF. The CDR3 coding sequence is TGTGCCACCAGATCTAGGGTCATGAACACTGAAGCTTTCTTT.